This passage covers 32 T cell receptor beta chains from one sample sequenced in a study of T-cell reconstitution after alpha-beta-depleted transplantation in children. Construction of the TCRbeta library involved unique molecular identifiers. TCRdb independently ran MiXCR on the PCR reads; one entry per CDR3 protein. The sample records fewer than 700,000 distinct CDR3 sequences, 10% to 15% being singletons. This material consisted of PBMCs, mostly from graft donor cells, taken 360 days after TCRalphabeta/CD19-depleted stem cell transplant. These receptors were collected from a male patient younger than 18 who had a stem cell transplant for acute myeloid leukemia, so the T cells may come from the graft donor.

This clonotype was counted ten times or more. The rearrangement joins TRBV12-3 or TRBV12-4 to TRBJ2-7; 7 bases match TRBD2. The V and J ends lost 6 bases and 3 bases, in that order; junction bases with no gene match: 11. The CDR3 is made up of 15 amino acids. The CDR3: CASSSLGLVFYEQYF. The CDR3, as DNA: TGTGCCAGCAGCTCTCTTGGACTAGTCTTCTACGAGCAGTACTTC.

This clonotype was observed at least ten times. V gene TRBV2 combines with J gene TRBJ2-5; 10 positions agree with TRBD2. Losses at the gene ends were 6 bases for V and 4 bases for J; bases not matched to a gene: 14. Germline values: CDR1 SNHLY, CDR2 FYNNEI. This CDR3 has 17 amino acids. The CDR3 region is CASSDRGILAGGETQYF. The DNA of the CDR3 is TGTGCCAGCAGCGACAGGGGTATATTAGCGGGAGGAGAGACCCAGTACTTC. Combining the CDR3 with reference TRBV2 and TRBJ2-5 gives the whole variable domain EPEVTQTPSHQVTQMGQEVILRCVPISNHLYFYWYRQILGQKVEFLVSFYNNEISEKSEIFDDQFSVERPDGSNFTLKIRSTKLEDSAMYFCASSDRGILAGGETQYFGPGTRLLVL.

This clonotype was counted a few times. J is TRBJ2-2 and V is TRBV28; 8 bases align to TRBD2. The CDR3 has 17 amino acids. Trimming removed 2 bases from V and 1 base from J; junction bases left unmatched: 6. The germline V gene encodes CDR1 MDHEN and CDR2 SYDVKM. This chain's CDR3 is CASSLTTSGENTGELFF. CDR3 in DNA: TGTGCCAGCAGTTTAACAACTAGCGGAGAGAACACCGGGGAGCTGTTTTTT.

This clonotype was found a few times. The genes are TRBV28 and TRBJ2-7; D remains ambiguous. V was shortened by 1 base and J by 2 bases, with 9 bases between the two germline ends. The CDR3 runs to 14 residues. Germline V gene lookup returns CDR1 MDHEN and CDR2 SYDVKM. CDR3 DNA: TGTGCCAGCAGTTTATTACAGCCTGCCTACGAGCAGTACTTC. It codes for CASSLLQPAYEQYF.

The chain recombines TRBV4-3 with TRBJ2-7, with D unclear. CDR3 length equals 14 residues. The germline V gene has CDR1 LGHNA and CDR2 YSLEER. V shed 1 base and J shed 10 bases, with 17 bases lying between them. Written as DNA, the CDR3 is TGCGCCAGCAGCCAAGTCTATGCGGCCCCCGAACAGTACTTC. Its translation: CASSQVYAAPEQYF.

The V call is TRBV5-6, the J call TRBJ2-7; either TRBD1 or TRBD2 may fit D (5 bases each). Germline CDR1 is SGHDT and CDR2 is YYEEEE. The CDR3 contains 15 residues. V was pared by 1 base and J by 6 bases, with 17 bases between. The CDR3 DNA sequence: TGTGCCAGCAGCTTGATCCCCGGGGCTAGCAGCGAGCAGTACTTC. It yields the protein CASSLIPGASSEQYF.

The rearrangement joins TRBV12-3 or TRBV12-4 to TRBJ2-5, with D possibly being TRBD2 (6 bases). V gave up 8 bases and J gave up 0 bases, with 16 bases separating them. The CDR3 is made up of 15 amino acids. CDR3 sequence (DNA): TGTGCCAGCGGGCGGACGGAGGGTTACCAAGAGACCCAGTACTTC. Its protein product is CASGRTEGYQETQYF.

J is TRBJ2-7 and V is TRBV5-1; 14 nucleotides align to TRBD2. V dropped 5 bases and J dropped 5; count of bases not matched to a gene: 12. This CDR3 has 17 residues. Germline loops: CDR1 SGHRS, CDR2 YFSETQ. The CDR3 spells CASRPGLAGGGPDEQYF. In DNA, the CDR3 is TGCGCCAGCAGACCCGGACTAGCGGGAGGAGGACCGGACGAGCAGTACTTC. Combining the CDR3 with reference TRBV5-1 and TRBJ2-7 gives the whole variable domain KAGVTQTPRYLIKTRGQQVTLSCSPISGHRSVSWYQQTPGQGLQFLFEYFSETQRNKGNFPGRFSGRQFSNSRSEMNVSTLELGDSALYLCASRPGLAGGGPDEQYFGPGTRLTVT.

The sample holds many counts of this clonotype. V gene TRBV12-5 combines with J gene TRBJ2-2; 7 bases are a match to TRBD2. The V segment lost 6 bases and the J segment 4 bases; nucleotides outside the gene matches: 11. Germline loops: CDR1 LGHNT, CDR2 FRNRAP. The CDR3 is 16 residues long. The CDR3 spells CASGLEAGAGTGELFF. CDR3 nucleotides: TGTGCTAGTGGCCTGGAGGCGGGAGCAGGCACCGGGGAGCTGTTTTTT.

Regarding this clonotype: The junction and the germline gene differ at one end; a read error may be behind it. The chain links TRBV7-7 to TRBJ2-2; D call uncertain. The CDR3 is 14 amino acids. Looked up from germline, CDR1 is SSHAT and CDR2 is FNYEAQ (reference sequence). CDR3 sequence reads: CASSLEQNTGELFF. Here the CDR3 DNA reads TGTGCTAGCAGCTTAGAGCAGAACACCGGGGAGCTGTTTTTT.

This clonotype was seen only a few times. V and J are TRBV5-1 and TRBJ2-5; TRBD2 matches at 14 bases. Per the germline V gene, CDR1 is SGHRS and CDR2 is YFSETQ. CDR3 length equals 16 residues. V was clipped by 4 bases and J by 4 bases; unmatched bases: 6. CDR3 DNA: TGCGCCAGCAGCGAGGGGACTAGCGGGAGCCCAGAGACCCAGTACTTC. Translated, it gives CASSEGTSGSPETQYF.

V is TRBV28 and J is TRBJ2-7; 9 positions agree with TRBD1. The CDR3 has 19 residues. The V and J ends lost 6 bases and 3 bases, in that order; junction bases with no gene match: 21. The germline CDR1 and CDR2 sequences are MDHEN and SYDVKM. The DNA for the CDR3 is TGTGCCAGCAGGTCTTACAGGGGGCCCCTCGTAAGCACGGACTACGAGCAGTACTTC. As protein: CASRSYRGPLVSTDYEQYF. Full variable domain (outside the CDR3, taken from reference TRBV28 and TRBJ2-7): DVKVTQSSRYLVKRTGEKVFLECVQDMDHENMFWYRQDPGLGLRLIYFSYDVKMKEKGDIPEGYSVSREKKERFSLILESASTNQTSMYLCASRSYRGPLVSTDYEQYFGPGTRLTVT.

The chain employs TRBV11-3 and TRBJ2-3; D remains ambiguous. The CDR3 consists of 16 residues. Germline loops: CDR1 SGHNT, CDR2 YENEEA. The V end was cut by 8 bases, the J end by 1 base, with 19 bases between. The DNA for the CDR3 is TGTGCCAGCTCCCGTAACCCCCTCCCTGGCACAGATACGCAGTATTTT. Protein product: CASSRNPLPGTDTQYF.

The sample holds a few counts of this clonotype. The chain couples TRBV6-2 or TRBV6-3 to TRBJ2-1; D gene ambiguous. The V and J ends lost 6 bases and 5 bases respectively, with 8 bases between them. The CDR3 has 12 amino acids. Germline V gene lookup returns CDR1 MNHEY and CDR2 SVGEGT. CDR3 sequence: CASSSLDNEQFF. Written as DNA, the CDR3 is TGTGCCAGCAGCTCCCTAGACAATGAGCAGTTCTTC.

The chain carries TRBV28 and TRBJ2-6; possible D gene TRBD2, 5 bases. V dropped 3 bases and J dropped 0 bases, with 12 bases sitting between them. CDR3 length: 17 residues. Germline assignment: CDR1 MDHEN and CDR2 SYDVKM. DNA of the CDR3: TGTGCCAGCAGTTTTCTCCTAGAGGGCTCTGGGGCCAACGTCCTGACTTTC. It codes for CASSFLLEGSGANVLTF.

This clonotype was observed a handful of times. The chain couples TRBV29-1 to TRBJ2-7; D not resolved. CDR1 is SQVTM, CDR2 ANQGSEA, per germline. Trimming shortened V by 6 bases and J by 0 bases, and 12 bases separated the two germline ends. This CDR3 contains 13 residues. For the CDR3, the DNA is TGCAGCGTGCGGACCGTTTACTCCTACGAGCAGTACTTC. Its protein product is CSVRTVYSYEQYF.

The rearrangement joins TRBV18 to TRBJ2-7; D is ambiguous. There are 16 residues in the CDR3. Germline V lookup: CDR1 KGHSH, CDR2 LQKENI. The V end was cut by 1 base, the J end by 0 bases, with 13 bases between. The CDR3 loop reads CASSPLDVRASYEQYF. DNA of the CDR3: TGTGCCAGCTCACCACTGGACGTGCGAGCCTCCTACGAGCAGTACTTC.

V gene TRBV29-1 combines with J gene TRBJ2-7, with D maybe TRBD1 (5 bases). With 3 bases removed from V and 6 bases from J, the gap between germline ends came to 12 bases. CDR1 and CDR2 from the germline V gene are SQVTM and ANQGSEA. CDR3 length equals 12 residues. The CDR3 coding sequence is TGCAGCGTTGACAGGCAGGGTAGCGAGCAGTACTTC. This sequence encodes CSVDRQGSEQYF.

The table lists this clonotype with many counts. The gene calls are TRBV29-1 and TRBJ2-3, with D perhaps matching TRBD2 (6 bases). CDR1 is SQVTM and CDR2 is ANQGSEA in the germline V gene. Trimming removed 2 bases from V and 2 bases from J, with 11 bases in between. The CDR3 spans 14 residues. Here the CDR3 DNA reads TGCAGCGTTGAATCGGGACTCCTCACAGATACGCAGTATTTT. Its translation is CSVESGLLTDTQYF.

This clonotype was counted between two and nine times. V gene TRBV29-1 combines with J gene TRBJ2-5; maybe TRBD2 (7 bases). The CDR3 is 15 amino acids. The V gene's germline CDR1 is SQVTM and CDR2 ANQGSEA. Between the trimmed V and J ends, which lost 5 bases and 6 bases, there was a span of 22 bases. The CDR3 sequence is CSVFDRRGPRQTQYF. CDR3 DNA sequence: TGCAGCGTTTTTGACAGGCGGGGGCCGCGGCAGACCCAGTACTTC.

The sample holds many counts of this clonotype. The rearrangement uses TRBV29-1 and TRBJ1-1, with 7 bases identical to TRBD1. The CDR3 has 13 amino acids. Germline lookup yields CDR1 SQVTM and CDR2 ANQGSEA. V dropped 2 bases and J dropped 1; count of bases not matched to a gene: 1. The CDR3 DNA is TGCAGCGTTGAAAAGGGGGCGAACACTGAAGCTTTCTTT. Protein sequence: CSVEKGANTEAFF. The whole variable domain, filled in from reference TRBV29-1 and TRBJ1-1, reads SAVISQKPSRDICQRGTSLTIQCQVDSQVTMMFWYRQQPGQSLTLIATANQGSEATYESGFVIDKFPISRPNLTFSTLTVSNMSPEDSSIYLCSVEKGANTEAFFGQGTRLTVV.

The rearrangement joins TRBV28 to TRBJ1-2; perhaps TRBD1 as D (6 bases). There are 14 residues in the CDR3. Deletions cut 3 bases from V and 0 bases from J, with 8 bases between. The germline gives CDR1 MDHEN, CDR2 SYDVKM. Here the CDR3 DNA reads TGTGCCAGCAGTTTTAGGGGGTCTAACTATGGCTACACCTTC. It translates to CASSFRGSNYGYTF.

J is TRBJ1-1 and V is TRBV20-1, with 9 nucleotides matching TRBD1. The V gene end was trimmed by 0 bases and the J gene end by 4 bases; junction bases not matched to a gene: 6. This CDR3 spans 15 amino acids. From germline, CDR1 is DFQATT and CDR2 SNEGSKA (reference sequence). The CDR3 here is CSARDIGTGSTEAFF. The CDR3 nucleotides read TGCAGTGCTAGAGATATAGGGACAGGGAGCACTGAAGCTTTCTTT.

This clonotype was counted many times. The chain carries TRBV9 and TRBJ2-1; 9 bases map to TRBD2. With V trimmed by 3 bases and J by 4 bases, 5 bases remained unmatched. The CDR3 is 15 residues long. Germline lookup yields CDR1 SGDLS and CDR2 YYNGEE. CDR3 bases: TGTGCCAGCAGCGAAGGCGGGAGGGCATACAATGAGCAGTTCTTC. This sequence encodes CASSEGGRAYNEQFF.

The chain recombines TRBV18 with TRBJ2-3; the D gene is possibly TRBD2 (6 bases). The V end was cut by 3 bases, the J end by 5 bases, with 15 bases between. Germline V gives CDR1 KGHSH, CDR2 LQKENI. This CDR3 spans 15 amino acids. DNA of the CDR3: TGTGCCAGCTCACCCTTAGCGGTAGCGAGAGATACGCAGTATTTT. It translates to CASSPLAVARDTQYF.

V is TRBV14 and J is TRBJ2-1, with a tentative D call TRBD1 (6 bases). The germline V gene has CDR1 SGHDN and CDR2 FVKESK. V lost 3 bases, J lost 10 bases, and 13 bases lay in between. The CDR3 is 13 residues long. This CDR3 reads CASSQGQRVEQFF. CDR3 sequence (DNA): TGTGCCAGCAGCCAGGGACAACGGGTAGAGCAGTTCTTC. The variable domain in full, completed from reference TRBV14 and TRBJ2-1, reads EAGVTQFPSHSVIEKGQTVTLRCDPISGHDNLYWYRRVMGKEIKFLLHFVKESKQDESGMPNNRFLAERTGGTYSTLKVQPAELEDSGVYFCASSQGQRVEQFFGPGTRLTVL.

The chain carries TRBV21-1 and TRBJ2-7; TRBD1, the table's D call, was not compared with the DNA. TRBV21-1 is reported as a pseudogene. The CDR3 contains 16 residues. Written as DNA, the CDR3 is TGTGCCAGCAGCAAAGCCGGGACCGCTTCTCCTCACGAGCAGTACTTC. Protein product: CASSKAGTASPHEQYF.

This clonotype has a single count. This may come from a read error, since a much larger clone is one base off. This chain uses TRBV6-2 or TRBV6-3 with TRBJ2-1, with 7 positions matching TRBD1. CDR3 size: 14 residues. The V and J ends lost 4 bases and 9 bases, in that order; junction bases with no gene match: 9. The germline CDR1 and CDR2 sequences are MNHEY and SVGEGT. This CDR3 reads CASSSHRGFGEQFF. The DNA for the CDR3 is TGTGCCAGCAGTTCCCACAGGGGTTTCGGTGAGCAGTTCTTC.

The rearrangement joins TRBV7-8 to TRBJ2-5, with 10 bases aligning to TRBD1. In germline, CDR1 is SGHVS, CDR2 FQNEAQ. The CDR3 consists of 15 residues. J was trimmed by 3 bases and V by 3 bases; bases with no gene match: 4. CDR3 protein: CASSFWTGGEETQYF. The CDR3 DNA is TGTGCCAGCAGCTTCTGGACAGGGGGTGAAGAGACCCAGTACTTC. Combining the CDR3 with reference TRBV7-8 and TRBJ2-5 gives the whole variable domain GAGVSQSPRYKVAKRGQDVALRCDPISGHVSLFWYQQALGQGPEFLTYFQNEAQLDKSGLPSDRFFAERPEGSVSTLKIQRTQQEDSAVYLCASSFWTGGEETQYFGPGTRLLVL.

This clonotype has a handful of counts. The chain links TRBV28 to TRBJ1-5; no reliable D call. This CDR3 contains 12 residues. V lost 5 bases, J lost 3 bases, and 5 bases lay in between. The germline CDR1 and CDR2 sequences are MDHEN and SYDVKM. The CDR3 coding sequence is TGTGCCAGCAGTCAACTCAATCAGCCCCAGCATTTT. It yields the protein CASSQLNQPQHF.

The table lists this clonotype with a few counts. The chain employs TRBV20-1 and TRBJ2-3, with TRBD1 matching over 7 bases. The CDR3 is made up of 15 amino acids. CDR1 is DFQATT, CDR2 SNEGSKA, per germline (reference sequence). Trimming at V came to 7 bases and at J to 5 bases, leaving 15 bases not matched to a gene. This CDR3 is CSGFLRQGRRDTQYF. CDR3 in DNA: TGCAGTGGGTTCCTCCGACAGGGAAGGAGAGATACGCAGTATTTT.

The V gene is TRBV6-2 or TRBV6-3, the J gene TRBJ2-2, with TRBD2 matching over 13 bases. Germline V gene data show CDR1 as MNHEY and CDR2 as SVGEGT. The CDR3 contains 16 residues. J was trimmed by 6 bases and V by 5 bases; bases with no gene match: 6. Written as DNA, the CDR3 is TGTGCCAGCAGTCGGACTAGCGGGAGCTTTGCCGGGGAGCTGTTTTTT. It yields the protein CASSRTSGSFAGELFF.